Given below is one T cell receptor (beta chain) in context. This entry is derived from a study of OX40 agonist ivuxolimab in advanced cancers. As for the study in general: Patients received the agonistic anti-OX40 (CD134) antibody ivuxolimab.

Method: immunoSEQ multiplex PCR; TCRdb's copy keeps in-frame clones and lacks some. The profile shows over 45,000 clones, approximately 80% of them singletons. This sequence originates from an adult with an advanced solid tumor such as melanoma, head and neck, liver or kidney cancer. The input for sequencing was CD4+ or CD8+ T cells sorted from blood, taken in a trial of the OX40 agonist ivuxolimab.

The CDR3 protein is CASSRGTGKSLRGNTIYF. In DNA, the CDR3 is TGTGCCAGCAGTCGTGGGACAGGGAAGTCCCTCCGCGGAAACACCATATATTTT. The genes are TRBV2 and TRBJ1-3; 9 bases are shared with TRBD1. In germline, CDR1 is SNHLY, CDR2 FYNNEI. This CDR3 is built from 18 residues. V trimming: 5 bases; J trimming: 4 bases; junction bases outside the gene matches: 15.